The sample holds one count of the clone carrying this T cell receptor beta chain. One end of the junction varies from germline; a read error may be responsible. Unsorted bulk tissue (20-30 mg) underwent RNA and DNA co-extraction. Patients in the cohort were treatment-naive and living with chronic HBV infection. The germline V gene encodes CDR1 SGHRS and CDR2 YFSETQ. CDR3 length: 16 residues. The data are from a study of tumor-infiltrating lymphocytes in primary liver carcinoma. From around 500 ng total RNA, TCR beta cDNA was generated with a primer in the constant region. For TCR beta, libraries were produced by three nested multiplex PCR rounds using slightly modified ARM-PCR. Primers for the first two PCR rounds were TRBV1-TRBV30 forward primers and a C-beta reverse primer (approximately 10 cycles per round). TCRdb itself ran the multiplex PCR reads through MiXCR, one entry per CDR3 protein. The table includes tens of thousands of distinct CDR3 sequences, around 77% detected once.

The specimen sequenced was liver tumor tissue from sampling region 5. Subset given: tumor region T5, tumor centre. This clonotype was sampled from a man aged 40-50 years with primary liver carcinoma and hepatitis B virus infection. The chain links TRBV5-1 to TRBJ2-2, with TRBD2 as a possible D gene (6 bases). CDR3 loop: CASSLDTPTGVGELFF. DNA of the CDR3: TGCGCCAGCAGCTTGGACACCCCAACGGGAGTCGGGGAGTTGTTTTTT.